Below, 4 T cell receptor beta chains from the same sample are listed, as sequenced in a study of glioma-infiltrating T cells (dated by TCRdb to about 2016). Instrument used: Illumina MiSeq. The iRepertoire nested amplicon-rescue multiplex PCR (arm-PCR) platform was used to amplify TCR alpha and beta CDR3 regions from RNA. TCRdb trimmed the raw reads at Q25, called clones with MiXCR and kept productive beta chains. Duplicate CDR3 protein sequences are folded into a single record with the most common DNA and genes. The sample table lists around 150,000 distinct CDR3 sequences, around 40% of them with a count of one. The ten largest account for around 20% of the sample. The material sequenced was glioma tissue, nonneoplastic brain tissue, or PBMCs (not recorded which). Every receptor here comes from a human donor with low-grade glioma or glioblastoma, undergoing nonglioma brain surgery, or in good health (not recorded which).

This chain connects TRBV6-5 to TRBJ1-1, with 8 bases lining up with TRBD1. CDR1 is MNHEY and CDR2 is SVGAGI in the germline V gene. This CDR3 region has 16 residues. Trimming removed 5 bases from V and 0 bases from J; junction bases left unmatched: 8. The CDR3 reads CASSEQTGVVNTEAFF. CDR3 nucleotide sequence: TGTGCCAGCAGTGAACAGACAGGGGTCGTGAACACTGAAGCTTTCTTT.

In this sample, this clonotype turned up many times. J is TRBJ2-5 and V is TRBV27; D may be TRBD2 (6 bases). The CDR3 covers 15 residues. V gave up 6 bases and J gave up 1 base, with 15 bases separating them. The germline gives CDR1 MNHEY, CDR2 SMNVEV (reference sequence). The CDR3 loop is CASSLNRGTQETQYF. The CDR3 DNA sequence: TGTGCCAGCAGCCTAAACCGGGGGACCCAAGAGACCCAGTACTTC.

This clonotype was seen a few times. This chain connects TRBV7-2 to TRBJ1-1; maybe TRBD1 (5 bases). V lost 1 base to trimming and J lost 4 bases, with 7 bases between them. The CDR3 is made up of 13 amino acids. Germline V gene data show CDR1 as SGHTA and CDR2 as FQGNSA. The CDR3 loop is CASSLDGGTEAFF. CDR3 coding DNA: TGTGCCAGCAGCTTAGATGGGGGCACTGAAGCTTTCTTT.

The chain is built from TRBV4-2 and TRBJ2-3; TRBD2 aligns across 10 bases. The CDR3 runs 16 residues. Germline V gene lookup returns CDR1 LGHNA and CDR2 YNFKEQ. The ends lost 0 bases at V and 4 bases at J; junction bases unmatched: 4. This chain's CDR3 is CASSQDLAGEADTQYF. CDR3 nucleotides: TGTGCCAGCAGCCAAGATCTAGCGGGAGAAGCAGATACGCAGTATTTT.